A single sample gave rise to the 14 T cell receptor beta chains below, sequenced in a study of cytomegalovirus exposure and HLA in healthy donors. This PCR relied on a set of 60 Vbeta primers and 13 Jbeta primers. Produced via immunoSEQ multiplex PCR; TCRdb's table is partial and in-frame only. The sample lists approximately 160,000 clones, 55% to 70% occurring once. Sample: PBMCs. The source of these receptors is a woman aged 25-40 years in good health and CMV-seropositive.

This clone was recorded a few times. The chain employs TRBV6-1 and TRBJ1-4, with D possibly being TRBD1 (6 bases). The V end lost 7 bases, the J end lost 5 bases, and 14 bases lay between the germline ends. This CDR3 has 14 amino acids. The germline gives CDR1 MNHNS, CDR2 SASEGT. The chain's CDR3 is CASKWGQGNEKLFF. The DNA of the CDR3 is TGTGCCAGCAAATGGGGGCAGGGGAATGAAAAACTGTTTTTT.

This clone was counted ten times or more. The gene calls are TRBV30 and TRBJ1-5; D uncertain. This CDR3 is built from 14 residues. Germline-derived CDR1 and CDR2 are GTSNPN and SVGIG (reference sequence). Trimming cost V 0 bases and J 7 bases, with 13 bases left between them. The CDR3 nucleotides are TGTGCCTGGAGTGTACTCGAAGCTCAACAGCCCCAGCATTTT. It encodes CAWSVLEAQQPQHF.

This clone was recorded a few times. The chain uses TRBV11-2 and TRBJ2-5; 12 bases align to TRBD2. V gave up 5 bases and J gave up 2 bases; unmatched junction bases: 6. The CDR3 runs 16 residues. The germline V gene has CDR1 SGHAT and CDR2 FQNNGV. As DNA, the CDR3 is TGTGCCAGCAGCCCGACGACTAGCGGGGGACAAGAGACCCAGTACTTC. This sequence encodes CASSPTTSGGQETQYF.

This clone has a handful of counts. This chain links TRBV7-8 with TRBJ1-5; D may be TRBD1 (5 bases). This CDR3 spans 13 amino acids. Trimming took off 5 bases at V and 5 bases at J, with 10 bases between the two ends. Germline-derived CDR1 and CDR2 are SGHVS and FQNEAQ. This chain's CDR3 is CASSQGAYQPQHF. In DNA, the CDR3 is TGTGCCAGCAGCCAGGGTGCCTATCAGCCCCAGCATTTT.

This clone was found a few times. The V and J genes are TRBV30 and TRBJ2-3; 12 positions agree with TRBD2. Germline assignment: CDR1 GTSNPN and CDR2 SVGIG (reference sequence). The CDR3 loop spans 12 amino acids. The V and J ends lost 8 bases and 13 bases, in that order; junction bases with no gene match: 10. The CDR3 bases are TGTGCCCTGGGGACTAGCGGGCCCAGGGAGTATTTT. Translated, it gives CALGTSGPREYF. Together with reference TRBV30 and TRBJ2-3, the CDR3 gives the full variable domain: SQTIHQWPATLVQPVGSPLSLECTVEGTSNPNLYWYRQAAGRGLQLLFYSVGIGQISSEVPQNLSASRPQDRQFILSSKKLLLSDSGFYLCALGTSGPREYFGPGTRLTVL.

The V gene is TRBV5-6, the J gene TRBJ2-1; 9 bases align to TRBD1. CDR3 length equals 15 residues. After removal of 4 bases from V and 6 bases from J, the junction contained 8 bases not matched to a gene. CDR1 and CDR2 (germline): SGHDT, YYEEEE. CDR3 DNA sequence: TGTGCCAGCAGCGCTTGGGGGACAGGGTCCAATGAGCAGTTCTTC. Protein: CASSAWGTGSNEQFF.

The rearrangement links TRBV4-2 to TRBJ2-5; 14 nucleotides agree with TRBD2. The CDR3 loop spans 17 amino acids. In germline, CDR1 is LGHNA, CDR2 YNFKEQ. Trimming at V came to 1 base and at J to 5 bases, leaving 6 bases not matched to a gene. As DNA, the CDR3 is TGTGCCAGCAGCCAAGTGGGGACTAGCGGGAGTGGGGAGACCCAGTACTTC. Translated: CASSQVGTSGSGETQYF.

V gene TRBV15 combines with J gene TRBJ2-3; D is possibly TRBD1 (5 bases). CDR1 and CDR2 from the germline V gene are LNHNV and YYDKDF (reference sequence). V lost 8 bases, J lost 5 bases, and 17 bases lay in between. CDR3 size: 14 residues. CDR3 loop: CATSPYAQEDTQYF. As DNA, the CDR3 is TGTGCCACCTCTCCGTATGCACAGGAAGATACGCAGTATTTT.

This chain's CDR3 is CASKSRVGSSYNEQFF. The CDR3 DNA follows: TGTGCCAGCAAATCTCGGGTAGGGAGCTCCTACAATGAGCAGTTCTTC. The chain couples TRBV2 to TRBJ2-1, with D possibly matching TRBD2 (5 bases). Germline values: CDR1 SNHLY, CDR2 FYNNEI. The CDR3 length is 16 residues. Trimming took off 7 bases at V and 0 bases at J, with 16 bases between the two ends. The complete variable domain, with remaining parts taken from reference TRBV2 and TRBJ2-1, reads EPEVTQTPSHQVTQMGQEVILRCVPISNHLYFYWYRQILGQKVEFLVSFYNNEISEKSEIFDDQFSVERPDGSNFTLKIRSTKLEDSAMYFCASKSRVGSSYNEQFFGPGTRLTVL.

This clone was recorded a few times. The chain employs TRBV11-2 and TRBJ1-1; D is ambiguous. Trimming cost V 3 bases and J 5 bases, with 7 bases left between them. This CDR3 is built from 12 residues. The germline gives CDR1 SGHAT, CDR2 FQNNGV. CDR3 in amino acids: CASSFMRTEAFF. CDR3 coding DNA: TGTGCCAGCAGCTTTATGCGGACTGAAGCTTTCTTT.

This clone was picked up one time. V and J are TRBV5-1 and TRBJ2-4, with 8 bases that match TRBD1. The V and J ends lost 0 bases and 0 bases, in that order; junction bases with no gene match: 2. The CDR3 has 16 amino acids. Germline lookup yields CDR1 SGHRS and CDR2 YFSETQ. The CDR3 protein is CASSLGDRLAKNIQYF. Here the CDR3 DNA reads TGCGCCAGCAGCTTGGGGGACAGGTTAGCCAAAAACATTCAGTACTTC.

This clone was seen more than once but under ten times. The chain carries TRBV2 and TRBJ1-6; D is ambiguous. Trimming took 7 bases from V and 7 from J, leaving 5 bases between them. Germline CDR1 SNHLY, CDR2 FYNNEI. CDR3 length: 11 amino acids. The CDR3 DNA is TGTGCCAGCACACTGAATTCACCCCTCCACTTT. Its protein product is CASTLNSPLHF.

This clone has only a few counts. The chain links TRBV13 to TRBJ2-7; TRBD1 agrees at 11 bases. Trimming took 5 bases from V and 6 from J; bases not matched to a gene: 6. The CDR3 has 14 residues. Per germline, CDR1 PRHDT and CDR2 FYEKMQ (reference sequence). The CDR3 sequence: CASSQGQGAREQYF. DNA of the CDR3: TGTGCCAGCAGCCAAGGACAGGGGGCGCGCGAGCAGTACTTC.

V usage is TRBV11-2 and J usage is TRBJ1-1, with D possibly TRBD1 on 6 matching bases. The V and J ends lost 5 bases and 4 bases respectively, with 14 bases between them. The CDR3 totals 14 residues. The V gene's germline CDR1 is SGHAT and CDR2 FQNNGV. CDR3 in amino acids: CASSLRTGITEAFF. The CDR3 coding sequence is TGTGCCAGCAGCCTACGCACAGGGATCACTGAAGCTTTCTTT.